The clone carrying this T cell receptor beta chain appeared a few times. Its target is unknown. The 5'RACE method, run with constant-segment primers, produced TCR alpha and TCR beta cDNA libraries (carrying sample barcodes and UMIs). TCRdb processed the 5' RACE reads anew with MiXCR; each CDR3 protein has one entry. The data contain roughly 600,000 distinct CDR3 sequences, more than 15% of them seen just once; the ten biggest clones take up around 11%. This sample stems from a study of T-cell memory formation after mild COVID-19. This CDR3 is 13 amino acids long. The V and J ends lost 3 bases and 5 bases respectively, with 10 bases between them. The germline gives CDR1 MGHDK, CDR2 SYGVNS. General observations from the study: Day 15 to 85 contracting clones showed balanced CD4/CD8; day 15 to 37 expanders favored CD4+. Contracting CD4+ clones sat mainly in CM and EM; CD8+ in EMRA. Cross-reactive memory appears to have joined, as suggested by some responding clones showing up in pre-infection memory.

The sequence was collected from an adult woman who had mild COVID-19 (a few samples of this study predate the infection). Cell type and time point are not known. Sequenced material: PBMCs or a T cell subset sorted from them (not recorded which). The chain combines TRBV25-1 with TRBJ2-5; no firm D call. Here the CDR3 reads CASSEGSMETQYF. CDR3 in DNA: TGTGCCAGCAGTGAGGGGTCTATGGAGACCCAGTACTTC.